A selection of T cell receptor beta chains follows, all from one sample in a study of cytomegalovirus exposure and HLA in healthy donors. TCRdb's copy holds only in-frame clones and misses some; the assay was immunoSEQ multiplex PCR. The sample has about 98,000 clones, approximately 84% seen once. Sequenced sample: PBMCs. These receptors originate from a man aged 18 to 29 in good health and CMV-seropositive. Each CDR3 is given with its conserved first and last residue. D genes are given only for firm matches. Only some rows state a clone size, as once, few, many or a class for expanded clones.

TRBJ1-1,TRBV9,TRBD1,NA,CASSPGTANTEAFF,TGTGCCAGCAGCCCCGGGACAGCGAACACTGAAGCTTTCTTT
TRBJ2-7,TRBV5-1,NA,NA,CASSLVSSYEQYF,TGCGCCAGCAGCTTGGTCTCTTCCTACGAGCAGTACTTC
TRBJ2-7,TRBV29-1,TRBD1,NA,CSGALWDRGQEEQYF,TGCAGCGGGGCCCTCTGGGACAGGGGGCAGGAAGAGCAGTACTTC
TRBJ2-2,TRBV9,TRBD2,NA,CASSEREARVGTGELFF,TGTGCCAGCAGCGAACGGGAGGCCCGGGTGGGCACCGGGGAGCTGTTTTTT
TRBJ1-1,TRBV9,TRBD1,once,CASSPQGNTEAFF,TGTGCCAGCAGCCCACAGGGGAACACTGAGGCTTTCTTT
TRBJ2-5,TRBV6-6,NA,NA,CASQGVLGTQYF,TGTGCCAGTCAAGGGGTCCTTGGGACCCAGTACTTC
TRBJ2-3,TRBV9,TRBD2,NA,CASSVGALAGGGDTQYF,TGTGCCAGCAGCGTCGGGGCTCTAGCGGGGGGCGGAGATACGCAGTATTTT
TRBJ1-1,TRBV6-5,NA,NA,CASSYTMNTEAFF,TGTGCCAGCAGTTACACAATGAACACTGAAGCTTTCTTT
TRBJ2-5,TRBV7-2,TRBD2,NA,CASSPRASGGETQYF,TGTGCCAGCAGCCCCCGGGCTAGCGGGGGGGAGACCCAGTACTTC
TRBJ2-1,TRBV5-1,NA,once,CASSLWSRGLYNEQFF,TGCGCCAGCAGCTTGTGGTCCAGGGGTCTTTACAATGAGCAGTTCTTC
TRBJ1-4,TRBV4-2,NA,NA,CASSQGDRSNNEKLFF,TGTGCCAGCAGCCAGGGAGACAGGTCAAACAATGAAAAACTGTTTTTT
TRBJ2-1,TRBV5-4,TRBD1,NA,CASSLRDRDIGEQFF,TGTGCCAGCAGCCTGCGGGACAGGGACATAGGTGAGCAGTTCTTC
TRBJ2-7,TRBV18,NA,NA,CASSEPSIPYEQYF,TGTGCCAGCTCCGAACCTAGCATCCCTTACGAGCAGTACTTC
TRBJ2-5,TRBV7-8,NA,NA,CASSLGHRVETQYF,TGTGCCAGCAGCTTAGGTCACAGGGTAGAGACCCAGTACTTC
TRBJ2-3,TRBV1,NA,once,CTSSQDLAGTSDTQYF,TGCACCAGCAGCCAAGATCTAGCGGGAACCTCAGATACGCAGTATTTT
TRBJ2-7,TRBV5-6,NA,NA,CASSWEGDPYEQYF,TGTGCCAGCAGCTGGGAGGGGGATCCCTACGAGCAGTACTTC
TRBJ1-2,TRBV5-4,NA,few,CASSGHWGRDNYGYTF,TGTGCCAGCAGCGGACACTGGGGCAGAGATAACTATGGCTACACCTTC
TRBJ1-4,TRBV5-6,NA,NA,CASSRQGWDTTNEKLFF,TGTGCCAGCAGCCGTCAGGGGTGGGATACAACTAATGAAAAACTGTTTTTT
TRBJ2-7,TRBV11-3,TRBD2,once,CASSLDASGSVSSYEQYF,TGTGCCAGCAGCTTAGATGCTAGCGGGAGCGTCAGCTCCTACGAGCAGTACTTC
TRBJ2-1,TRBV6-1,NA,NA,CASSPTLRSYNEQFF,TGTGCCAGCAGTCCTACTCTCCGCTCCTACAATGAGCAGTTCTTC
TRBJ1-2,TRBV28,TRBD1,NA,CASSFGPGGYGYTF,TGTGCCAGCAGTTTTGGGCCAGGGGGATATGGCTACACCTTC
TRBJ1-4,TRBV6-1,TRBD1,few,CASSETTGELFF,TGTGCCAGCAGTGAGACGACAGGGGAACTGTTTTTT
TRBJ2-2,TRBV7-8,NA,NA,CASSLDSGLFF,TGTGCCAGCAGCTTAGACTCCGGGCTGTTTTTT
TRBJ2-7,TRBV19,NA,NA,CASNQGWDEQYF,TGTGCCAGTAATCAGGGTTGGGACGAGCAGTACTTC
TRBJ2-1,TRBV29-1,TRBD2,NA,CSVGGLAIYNEQFF,TGCAGCGTAGGGGGACTAGCGATTTACAATGAGCAGTTCTTC
TRBJ2-7,TRBV6-1,NA,NA,CASSEAAPRNGYEQYF,TGTGCCAGCAGTGAAGCAGCACCTAGGAATGGGTACGAGCAGTACTTC
TRBJ1-2,TRBV28,NA,NA,CASSRETYGYTF,TGTGCCAGCAGCAGGGAAACCTATGGCTACACCTTC
TRBJ2-7,TRBV7-3,NA,few,CASSLTGGTPDYEQYF,TGTGCCAGCAGCTTAACGGGGGGGACACCGGACTACGAGCAGTACTTC
TRBJ1-1,TRBV10-3,TRBD1,once,CAISESDRGLMNTEAFF,TGTGCCATCAGTGAGTCGGACAGGGGGCTCATGAACACTGAAGCTTTCTTT
TRBJ1-4,TRBV4-1,NA,NA,CASRVGVRDEKLFF,TGCGCCAGCAGGGTGGGTGTACGGGATGAAAAACTGTTTTTT
TRBJ1-2,TRBV7-9,NA,NA,CASSPHNYGYTF,TGTGCCAGCAGCCCCCATAACTATGGCTACACCTTC
TRBJ2-7,TRBV5-1,TRBD1,NA,CASSVGQFYEQYF,TGCGCCAGCAGCGTGGGACAGTTCTACGAGCAGTACTTC
TRBJ2-1,TRBV4-3,TRBD2,NA,CASSQARLAGAEQFF,TGCGCCAGCAGCCAAGCCCGTCTAGCGGGAGCTGAGCAGTTCTTC
TRBJ2-7,TRBV4-3,NA,NA,CASSQDPGSYEQYF,TGCGCCAGCAGCCAAGATCCAGGCTCCTACGAGCAGTACTTC
TRBJ2-7,TRBV19,NA,few,CASSIRKTGYEQYF,TGTGCCAGTAGTATCCGCAAGACGGGATACGAGCAGTACTTC
TRBJ2-7,TRBV19,NA,NA,CASSIGRSYEQYF,TGTGCCAGTAGTATTGGGCGCAGCTACGAGCAGTACTTC
TRBJ2-7,TRBV15,TRBD1,NA,CATSSRDRGSYEQYF,TGTGCCACCAGCAGCCGGGACAGGGGGTCTTACGAGCAGTACTTC
TRBJ2-7,TRBV19,TRBD1,few,CASSDRAKFEQYF,TGTGCCAGCAGCGACAGGGCTAAGTTCGAGCAGTACTTC
TRBJ1-5,TRBV6-1,NA,NA,CASSQWNRDQPQHF,TGTGCCAGCAGTCAATGGAACAGGGATCAGCCCCAGCATTTT
TRBJ2-6,TRBV5-8,NA,NA,CASAHRGTGANVLTF,TGTGCCTCAGCGCATAGGGGCACCGGGGCCAACGTCCTGACTTTC
TRBJ2-1,TRBV5-3,TRBD1,NA,CARSLLRGRRNEQFF,TGTGCCAGAAGCTTGCTCAGGGGGCGCCGGAATGAGCAGTTCTTC
TRBJ1-1,TRBV5-4,TRBD1,NA,CASRGDRGDTEAFF,TGTGCCAGCAGAGGGGACAGGGGTGACACTGAAGCTTTCTTT
TRBJ2-1,TRBV10-3,TRBD1,NA,CAISGRWDRGLGEQFF,TGTGCCATCAGTGGTAGGTGGGACAGGGGCTTAGGGGAGCAGTTCTTC
TRBJ2-5,TRBV19,TRBD1,once,CASSIVWTGQFQETQYF,TGTGCCAGTAGTATAGTTTGGACAGGGCAGTTCCAAGAGACCCAGTACTTC
TRBJ1-1,TRBV19,NA,NA,CASSISRARMNTEAFF,TGTGCCAGTAGTATCAGCAGGGCGCGAATGAACACTGAAGCTTTCTTT